The sequence of this T cell receptor beta chain was determined in a study of T cell changes during pregnancy in multiple sclerosis. The table came from immunoSEQ multiplex PCR; TCRdb's copy has only in-frame clones and leaves some out. The data hold more than 80,000 clones, with around 93% observed a single time. V was clipped by 5 bases and J by 3 bases; unmatched bases: 6. Germline CDR1 reads MNHEY; CDR2 reads SMNVEV (reference sequence). CDR3 size: 15 residues. The chain is built from TRBV27 and TRBJ2-1; the match to TRBD2 covers 8 bases. The sequence derives from a female donor in good health, serving as a control in a pregnancy study. Some clones in this sample may be carry-over from other donors' samples. The sample consisted of PBMCs, taken in the first trimester of pregnancy. This CDR3 reads CASSLLADYYNEQFF. CDR3 bases: TGTGCCAGCAGTCTACTAGCGGACTACTACAATGAGCAGTTCTTC.